This T cell receptor beta chain was captured in a study of CD8 T cells in Susac syndrome. Overall study context: Within the sequenced Susac syndrome patient group, roughly 6 exhibited active disease and fewer than 10 were in remission.

Reverse transcription of about 0.45 to 1 ug RNA was carried out with random hexamers. TCRdb used MiXCR to reprocess the immunoSEQ multiplex PCR reads, holding one entry per CDR3 protein. Of 130,000 to 150,000 distinct CDR3 sequences in the sample, almost 96% were seen once. CDR1 and CDR2 (germline): ENHRY, SYGVKD. CDR3 length: 15 residues. Trimming stripped 5 bases from V and 0 bases from J, with 13 bases between. V usage is TRBV10-3 and J usage is TRBJ1-1; no clear D. The specimen sequenced was CD4+ T cells from PBMCs. The receptor comes from a human donor with Susac syndrome. The CDR3 coding sequence is TGTGCCATCAGTCGAAGGGATGCCATGAACACTGAAGCTTTCTTT. Translated: CAISRRDAMNTEAFF.